The TCR beta chain under discussion was sequenced for a study of B cell selection in AIRE deficiency. CD4+CD127+ cells were sorted as the conventional CD4 T cells. The table came from immunoSEQ multiplex PCR; TCRdb's copy has only in-frame clones and leaves some out. The profile shows tens of thousands of clones, about 98% of them singletons. Germline V gene lookup returns CDR1 SGHTA and CDR2 FQGNSA. This CDR3 is built from 15 residues. V was cut by 5 bases and J by 4 bases, with 12 bases left in between. The receptor was isolated from a human donor with AIRE deficiency. Sequencing used conventional CD4+ T cells sorted from PBMCs. The chain employs TRBV7-2 and TRBJ1-6; D perhaps matches TRBD1 (5 bases). Here the CDR3 reads CASSRVTGYNSPLHF. Here the CDR3 DNA reads TGTGCCAGCAGCCGAGTTACAGGTTATAATTCACCCCTCCACTTT.